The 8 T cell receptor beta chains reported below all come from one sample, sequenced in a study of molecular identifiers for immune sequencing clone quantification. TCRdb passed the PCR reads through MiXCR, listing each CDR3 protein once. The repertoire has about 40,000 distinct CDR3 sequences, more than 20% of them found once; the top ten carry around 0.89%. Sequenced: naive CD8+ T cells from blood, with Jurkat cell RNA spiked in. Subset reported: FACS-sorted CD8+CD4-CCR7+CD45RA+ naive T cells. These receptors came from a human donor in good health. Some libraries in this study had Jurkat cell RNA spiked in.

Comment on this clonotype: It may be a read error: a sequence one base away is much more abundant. The CDR3 DNA reads TGTGCCAGCAGCTGGGTCAATGGGCAGTTCTTC. This codes for CASSWVNGQFF. This chain joins TRBV11-2 and TRBJ2-1, with unresolved D. Germline assignment: CDR1 SGHAT and CDR2 FQNNGV. CDR3 size: 11 residues.

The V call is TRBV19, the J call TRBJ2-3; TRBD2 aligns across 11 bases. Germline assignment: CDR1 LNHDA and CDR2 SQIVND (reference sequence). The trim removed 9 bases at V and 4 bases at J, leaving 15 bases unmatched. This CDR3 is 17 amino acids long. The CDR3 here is CASALWVAGGHADTQYF. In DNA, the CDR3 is TGTGCCAGCGCTTTGTGGGTAGCGGGGGGGCATGCAGATACGCAGTATTTT.

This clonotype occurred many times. CDR3 sequence (DNA): TGCGCCAGCAAACAGGGGGCTACTTTGACAGATACGCAGTATTTT. As protein: CASKQGATLTDTQYF. V gene TRBV4-3 combines with J gene TRBJ2-3, with 9 bases lining up with TRBD1. The CDR3 sequence is 15 residues long. CDR1 and CDR2 (germline): LGHNA, YSLEER. J was trimmed by 3 bases and V by 7 bases; bases with no gene match: 8.

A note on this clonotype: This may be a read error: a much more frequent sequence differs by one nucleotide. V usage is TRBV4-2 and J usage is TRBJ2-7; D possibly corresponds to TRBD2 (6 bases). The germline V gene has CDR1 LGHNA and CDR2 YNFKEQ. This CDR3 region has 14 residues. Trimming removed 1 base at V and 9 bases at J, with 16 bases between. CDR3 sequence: CASSQVDSGFVQYF. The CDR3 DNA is TGTGCCAGCAGCCAAGTCGACAGCGGGTTCGTGCAGTACTTC.

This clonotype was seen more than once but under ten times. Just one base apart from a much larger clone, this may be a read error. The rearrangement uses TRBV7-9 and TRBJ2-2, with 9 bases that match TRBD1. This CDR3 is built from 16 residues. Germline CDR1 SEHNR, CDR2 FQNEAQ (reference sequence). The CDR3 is CASSRMGQGNTGELLF. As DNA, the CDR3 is TGTGCCAGCAGCCGTATGGGACAGGGCAACACCGGGGAGCTGTTGTTT.

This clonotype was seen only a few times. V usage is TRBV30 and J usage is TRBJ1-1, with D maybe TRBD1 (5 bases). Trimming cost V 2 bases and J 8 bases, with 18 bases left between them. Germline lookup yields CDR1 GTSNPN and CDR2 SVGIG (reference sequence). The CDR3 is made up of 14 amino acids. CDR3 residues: CAWSLIGEQEEAFF. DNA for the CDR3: TGTGCCTGGAGTTTGATAGGGGAGCAGGAAGAAGCTTTCTTT. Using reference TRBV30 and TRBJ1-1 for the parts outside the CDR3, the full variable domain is SQTIHQWPATLVQPVGSPLSLECTVEGTSNPNLYWYRQAAGRGLQLLFYSVGIGQISSEVPQNLSASRPQDRQFILSSKKLLLSDSGFYLCAWSLIGEQEEAFFGQGTRLTVV.

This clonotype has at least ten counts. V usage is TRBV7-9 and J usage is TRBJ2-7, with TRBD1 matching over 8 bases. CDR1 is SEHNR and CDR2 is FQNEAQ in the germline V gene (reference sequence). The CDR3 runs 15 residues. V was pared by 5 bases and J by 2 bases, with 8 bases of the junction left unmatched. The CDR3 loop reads CASSLGQGAPYEQYF. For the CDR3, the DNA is TGTGCCAGCAGCCTCGGGCAGGGGGCCCCCTACGAGCAGTACTTC. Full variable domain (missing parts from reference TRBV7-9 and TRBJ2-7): DTGVSQNPRHKITKRGQNVTFRCDPISEHNRLYWYRQTLGQGPEFLTYFQNEAQLEKSRLLSDRFSAERPKGSFSTLEIQRTEQGDSAMYLCASSLGQGAPYEQYFGPGTRLTVT.

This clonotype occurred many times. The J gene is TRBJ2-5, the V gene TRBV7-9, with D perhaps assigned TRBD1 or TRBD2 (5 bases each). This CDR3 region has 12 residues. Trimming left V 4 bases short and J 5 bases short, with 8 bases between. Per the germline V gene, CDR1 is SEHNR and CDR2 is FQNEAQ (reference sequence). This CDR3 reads CASSSGRETQYF. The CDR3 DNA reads TGTGCCAGCAGCTCGGGGCGGGAGACCCAGTACTTC.